This TCR beta chain appears in the sequencing data of a study of cytomegalovirus exposure and HLA in healthy donors. PCR involved 60 Vbeta and 13 Jbeta primers. The table came from immunoSEQ multiplex PCR; TCRdb's copy has only in-frame clones and leaves some out. Among almost 90,000 clones listed, roughly 85% were seen once. The CDR3 length is 14 residues. Trimming cost V 4 bases and J 7 bases; bases outside gene matches: 8. Per the germline V gene, CDR1 is SGHRS and CDR2 is YFSETQ. The sequenced sample was PBMCs. The source of this sequence is a man in his forties in good health and CMV-seropositive. The V call is TRBV5-1, the J call TRBJ2-7; 10 nucleotides align to TRBD2. DNA for the CDR3: TGCGCCAGCAGCCCCGGACTAGCGGTCCAGGAGCAGTACTTC. Protein sequence: CASSPGLAVQEQYF.